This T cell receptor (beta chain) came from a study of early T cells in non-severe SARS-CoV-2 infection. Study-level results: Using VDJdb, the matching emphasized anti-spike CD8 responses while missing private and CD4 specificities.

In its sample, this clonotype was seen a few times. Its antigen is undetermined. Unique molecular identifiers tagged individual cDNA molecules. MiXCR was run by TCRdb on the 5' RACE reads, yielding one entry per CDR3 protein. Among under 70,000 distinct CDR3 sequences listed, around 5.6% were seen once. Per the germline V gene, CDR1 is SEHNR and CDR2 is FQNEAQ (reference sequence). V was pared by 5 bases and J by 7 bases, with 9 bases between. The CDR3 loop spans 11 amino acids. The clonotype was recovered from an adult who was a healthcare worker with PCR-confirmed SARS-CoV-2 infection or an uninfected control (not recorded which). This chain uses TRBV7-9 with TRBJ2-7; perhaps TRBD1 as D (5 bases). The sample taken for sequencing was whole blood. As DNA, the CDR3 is TGTGCCAGCAGCCAAGGGGATGAGCAGTACTTC. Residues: CASSQGDEQYF.